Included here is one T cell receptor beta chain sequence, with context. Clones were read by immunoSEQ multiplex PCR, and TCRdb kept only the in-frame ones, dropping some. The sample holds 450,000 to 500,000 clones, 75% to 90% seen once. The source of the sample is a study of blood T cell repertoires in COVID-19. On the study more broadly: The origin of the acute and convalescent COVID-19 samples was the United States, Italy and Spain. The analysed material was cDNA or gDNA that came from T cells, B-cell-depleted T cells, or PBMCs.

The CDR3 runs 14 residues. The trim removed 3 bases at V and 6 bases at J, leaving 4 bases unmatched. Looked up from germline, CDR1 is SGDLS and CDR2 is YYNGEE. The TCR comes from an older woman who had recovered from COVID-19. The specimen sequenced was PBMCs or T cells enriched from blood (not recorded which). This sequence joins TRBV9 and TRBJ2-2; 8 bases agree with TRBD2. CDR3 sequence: CASSAGTSPGELFF. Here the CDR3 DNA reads TGTGCCAGCAGCGCTGGGACTAGTCCCGGGGAGCTGTTTTTT.